Presented here are 4 T cell receptor beta chains from one specimen sequenced in a study of blood T cell repertoires in COVID-19. Here immunoSEQ multiplex PCR was the method, and the copy in TCRdb shows in-frame clones only, minus some. The sample has under 30,000 clones, about 83% seen once; the top ten hold around 24%. Input material: peripheral blood. The receptors originated from a human donor in a cohort sampled during active COVID-19.

The V call is TRBV4-1, the J call TRBJ2-7; 12 nucleotides agree with TRBD1. V dropped 0 bases and J dropped 3; count of bases not matched to a gene: 12. This CDR3 contains 19 residues. From germline, CDR1 is MGHRA and CDR2 YSYEKL. CDR3 residues: CASSQDWGQGAQGFYEQYF. The CDR3, as DNA: TGCGCCAGCAGCCAAGATTGGGGACAGGGGGCGCAGGGGTTCTACGAGCAGTACTTC.

By share, this clone counts as medium-sized. V gene TRBV9 combines with J gene TRBJ1-6; perhaps TRBD1 as D (5 bases). V lost 2 bases and J 10 bases, leaving 10 bases between the germline ends. This CDR3 has 13 amino acids. Germline V CDR1 and CDR2: SGDLS, YYNGEE. The CDR3 sequence: CASSVGGNSPLHF. The CDR3 DNA follows: TGTGCCAGCAGCGTCGGGGGGAACTCACCCCTCCACTTT.

The chain uses TRBV7-2 and TRBJ2-3; D possibly corresponds to TRBD2 (5 bases). This CDR3 region has 15 residues. The V gene lost 8 bases and the J gene lost 3 bases, with 18 bases spanning the gap. Germline V gene data show CDR1 as SGHTA and CDR2 as FQGNSA. CDR3 loop: CASRPEGLDTDTQYF. Here the CDR3 DNA reads TGTGCCAGCCGCCCTGAGGGATTGGATACAGATACGCAGTATTTT.

The chain is built from TRBV7-2 and TRBJ2-1; 10 bases match TRBD2. This CDR3 spans 17 amino acids. Germline-derived CDR1 and CDR2 are SGHTA and FQGNSA. The J segment lost 8 bases and the V segment lost 0 bases, leaving 10 bases of the junction unmatched. This chain's CDR3 is CASSLAPASGRPHEQFF. Written as DNA, the CDR3 is TGTGCCAGCAGCTTAGCGCCCGCTAGCGGGAGACCCCATGAGCAGTTCTTC.